This T cell receptor beta chain originates from a study of T-cell reconstitution after alpha-beta-depleted transplantation in children. As for this clonotype: Its antigen remains unidentified.

Study-level findings and limits: A year post-transplant, T-cell counts and diversity derived mostly from newly produced T cells.

Unique molecular identifiers were used in preparing the TCRbeta library. TCRdb reprocessed the PCR reads via MiXCR and lists one record per CDR3 protein. The table lists around 670,000 distinct CDR3 sequences, around 13% of them singletons. The CDR3 has 15 residues. CDR1 and CDR2 (germline): DFQATT, SNEGSKA (reference sequence). V was shortened by 3 bases and J by 6 bases, with 20 bases between the two germline ends. The chain links TRBV20-1 to TRBJ1-2; D gene ambiguous. The specimen comprised PBMCs, sampled before TCRalphabeta/CD19-depleted stem cell transplant. The source is a girl aged 2 to 9 with congenital amegakaryocytic thrombocytopenia, due to receive a stem cell transplant. The CDR3 is CSARTVSSPADGYTF. In nucleotides, the CDR3 is TGCAGTGCTAGGACGGTCTCTTCACCAGCGGATGGCTACACCTTC.